This TCR beta chain was observed in a study of T-cell reconstitution after alpha-beta-depleted transplantation in children. This clonotype has just a few counts. Unique molecular identifiers tagged the TCRbeta library. TCRdb redid the calling of the PCR reads with MiXCR, one entry per CDR3 protein. The data contain just under 550,000 distinct CDR3 sequences, around 17% of them singletons. Per the germline V gene, CDR1 is SQVTM and CDR2 is ANQGSEA. V trimming: 6 bases; J trimming: 0 bases; junction bases outside the gene matches: 7. The CDR3 length is 14 residues. This receptor was identified in a human donor who donated a stem cell graft to a child with acute lymphoblastic leukemia. The rearrangement links TRBV29-1 to TRBJ1-1, with TRBD1 matching 7 bases. The source material was PBMCs from the stem cell graft donor, sampled from the stem cell graft. The CDR3 coding sequence is TGCAGCGTCGCGGACAGGCTCATGAACACTGAAGCTTTCTTT. Its protein product is CSVADRLMNTEAFF.